This T cell receptor (beta chain) was sequenced for a study of blood T cell repertoires in COVID-19. About the study: Sources were T cells, B-cell-depleted T cells, or PBMCs; the material itself was cDNA or gDNA.

Profiling relied on immunoSEQ multiplex PCR, and the TCRdb table lists in-frame clones only, not all of them. The sample lists fewer than 60,000 clones, approximately 81% occurring once. The germline gives CDR1 KGHSH, CDR2 LQKENI. The CDR3 length is 15 residues. Trimming cost V 1 base and J 4 bases, with 13 bases left between them. This TCR was recovered from a woman of 80 years or more with acute or convalescent COVID-19. Sequencing input: peripheral blood. The genes are TRBV18 and TRBJ1-1, with D perhaps matching TRBD1 (5 bases). This CDR3 reads CASSPLVGEGTEAFF. The CDR3 coding sequence is TGTGCCAGCTCACCACTTGTAGGGGAGGGCACTGAAGCTTTCTTT.